This T cell receptor (beta chain) was recorded in a study of T cell responses to AZD1222 COVID-19 vaccine. V lost 5 bases and J lost 6, with 11 bases in between. Germline CDR1 and CDR2: SGDLS and YYNGEE. The CDR3 is 12 residues long. Generated by immunoSEQ multiplex PCR, the TCRdb table keeps only in-frame clones and is missing some. Of approximately 120,000 clones listed, more than 80% are singletons. Investigators merged groups given second doses at roughly 4 or roughly 12 weeks. The source was peripheral blood, collected 28 days after the second AZD1222 dose. The rearrangement links TRBV9 to TRBJ1-1; no clear D gene. This receptor was identified in an adult who received the AZD1222 COVID-19 vaccine. The DNA for the CDR3 is TGTGCCAGCAGAGAAGGGATGTCTGAAGCTTTCTTT. It encodes CASREGMSEAFF.